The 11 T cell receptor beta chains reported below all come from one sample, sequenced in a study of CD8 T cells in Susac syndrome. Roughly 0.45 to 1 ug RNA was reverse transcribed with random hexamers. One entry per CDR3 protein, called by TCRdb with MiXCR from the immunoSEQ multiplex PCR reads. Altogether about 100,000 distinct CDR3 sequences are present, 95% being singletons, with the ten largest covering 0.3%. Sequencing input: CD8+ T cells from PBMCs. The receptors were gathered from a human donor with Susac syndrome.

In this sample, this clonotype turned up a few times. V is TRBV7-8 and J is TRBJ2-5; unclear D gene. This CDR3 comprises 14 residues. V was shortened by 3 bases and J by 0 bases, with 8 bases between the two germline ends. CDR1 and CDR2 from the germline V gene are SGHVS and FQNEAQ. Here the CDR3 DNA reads TGTGCCAGCAGCTTGGCTCTGTACCAAGAGACCCAGTACTTC. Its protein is CASSLALYQETQYF.

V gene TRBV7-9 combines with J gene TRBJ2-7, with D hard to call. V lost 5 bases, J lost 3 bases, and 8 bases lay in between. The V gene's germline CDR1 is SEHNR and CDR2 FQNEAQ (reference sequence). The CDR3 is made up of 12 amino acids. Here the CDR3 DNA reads TGTGCCAGCAGCGCCGCGAGCTACGAGCAGTACTTC. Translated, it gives CASSAASYEQYF.

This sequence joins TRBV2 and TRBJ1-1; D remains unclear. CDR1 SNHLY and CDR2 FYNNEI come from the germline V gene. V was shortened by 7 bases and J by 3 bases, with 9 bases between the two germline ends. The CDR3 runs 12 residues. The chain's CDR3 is CASKGEDTEAFF. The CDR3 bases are TGTGCCAGCAAGGGAGAGGACACTGAAGCTTTCTTT.

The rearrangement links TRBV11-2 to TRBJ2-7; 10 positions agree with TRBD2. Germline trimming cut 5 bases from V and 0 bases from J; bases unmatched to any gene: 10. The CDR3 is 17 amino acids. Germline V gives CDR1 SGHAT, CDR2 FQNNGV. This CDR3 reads CASSPPRLAGISYEQYF. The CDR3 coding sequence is TGTGCCAGCAGCCCCCCCCGACTAGCGGGTATCTCCTACGAGCAGTACTTC. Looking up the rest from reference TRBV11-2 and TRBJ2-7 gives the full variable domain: EAGVAQSPRYKIIEKRQSVAFWCNPISGHATLYWYQQILGQGPKLLIQFQNNGVVDDSQLPKDRFSAERLKGVDSTLKIQPAKLEDSAVYLCASSPPRLAGISYEQYFGPGTRLTVT.

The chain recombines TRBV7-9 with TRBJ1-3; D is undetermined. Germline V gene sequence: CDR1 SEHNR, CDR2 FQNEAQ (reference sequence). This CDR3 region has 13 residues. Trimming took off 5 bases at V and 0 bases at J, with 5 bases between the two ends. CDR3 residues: CASSPPSGNTIYF. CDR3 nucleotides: TGTGCCAGCAGCCCTCCCTCTGGAAACACCATATATTTT.

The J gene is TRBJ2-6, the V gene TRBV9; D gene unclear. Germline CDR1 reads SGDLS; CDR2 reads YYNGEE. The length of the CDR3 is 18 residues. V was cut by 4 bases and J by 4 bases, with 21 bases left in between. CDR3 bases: TGTGCCAGCAGCCTCGCCCCAGCAGGCATTTCGGGGGCCAACGTCCTGACTTTC. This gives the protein CASSLAPAGISGANVLTF.

As DNA, the CDR3 is TGTGCCACCAGACAGGGTCCCCCCTACAATGAGCAGTTCTTC. This sequence encodes CATRQGPPYNEQFF. The chain employs TRBV15 and TRBJ2-1; maybe TRBD1 (6 bases). The CDR3 runs to 14 residues. V was cut by 6 bases and J by 2 bases, with 11 bases left in between. Germline CDR1 and CDR2: LNHNV and YYDKDF (reference sequence).

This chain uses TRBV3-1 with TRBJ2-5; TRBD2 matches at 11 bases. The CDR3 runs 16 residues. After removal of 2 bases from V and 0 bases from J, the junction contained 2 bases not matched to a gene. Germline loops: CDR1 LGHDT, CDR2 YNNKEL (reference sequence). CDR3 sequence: CASSQTTSGDQETQYF. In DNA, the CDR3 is TGTGCCAGCAGCCAAACGACTAGCGGGGACCAAGAGACCCAGTACTTC.

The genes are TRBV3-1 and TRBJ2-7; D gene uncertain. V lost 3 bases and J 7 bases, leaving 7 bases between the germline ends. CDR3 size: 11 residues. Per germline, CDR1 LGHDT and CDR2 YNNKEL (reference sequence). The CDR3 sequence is CASSHLEEQYF. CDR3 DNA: TGTGCCAGCAGCCACCTCGAAGAGCAGTACTTC.

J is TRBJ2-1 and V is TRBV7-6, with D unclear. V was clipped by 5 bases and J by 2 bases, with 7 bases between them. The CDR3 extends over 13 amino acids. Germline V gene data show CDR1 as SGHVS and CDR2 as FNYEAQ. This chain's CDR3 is CASSPHTYNEQFF. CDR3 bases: TGTGCCAGCAGCCCCCACACCTACAATGAGCAGTTCTTC.

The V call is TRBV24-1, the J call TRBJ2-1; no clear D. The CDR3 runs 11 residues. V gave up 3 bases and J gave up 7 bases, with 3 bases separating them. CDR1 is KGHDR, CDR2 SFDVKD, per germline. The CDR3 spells CATSDRNEQFF. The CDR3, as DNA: TGTGCCACCAGTGATCGGAATGAGCAGTTCTTC.